This T cell receptor (beta chain) was found in a study of human T cells and chemical hapten exposure. This clonotype was seen more than once but under ten times. TCRdb called the RACE reads again in MiXCR, with one record for every CDR3 protein. The sample includes roughly 49,000 distinct CDR3 sequences, 4.3% of them seen just once. This sample's time point: healthy volunteer bleed at 2 weeks. Unseparated into fractions, whole blood served as the source from which total RNA was extracted. Trimming at V came to 0 bases and at J to 7 bases, leaving 8 bases not matched to a gene. The CDR3 spans 16 residues. CDR1 is LNHDA and CDR2 is SQIVND in the germline V gene (reference sequence).

The sequenced sample was whole blood. The rearrangement joins TRBV19 to TRBJ2-1, with 8 bases matching TRBD1. The clonotype comes from a female donor in good health. Some clones in this sample may be carry-over from other donors' samples. CDR3 DNA: TGTGCCAGTAGTATAGATCGTGTCAGGGGGCGGAATGAGCAGTTCTTC. Translating it yields CASSIDRVRGRNEQFF.